Listed here are 12 T cell receptor beta chains from one sample, sequenced in a study of shared clonotypes between healthy human individuals (dated by TCRdb to the early 2020s). Library preparation employed the immunoSEQ multiplex PCR assay. Held by TCRdb, this immuneACCESS table contains in-frame sequences only and omits some clones. Under half of the omission traces to an unresolved V gene where checked; the cause of the rest is unknown. Across this sample there are about 480,000 clones, with nearly 80% seen only once. Under 15% of the sample lies in the top ten. Sequencing was carried out using PBMCs. The receptors here all came from a woman in her thirties or forties in good health. Some clones in this sample may be carry-over from other donors' samples.

The chain joins TRBV5-1 to TRBJ1-1, with no clear D. Between the trimmed V and J ends, which lost 4 bases and 1 base, there was a span of 20 bases. Germline lookup yields CDR1 SGHRS and CDR2 YFSETQ. This CDR3 comprises 17 residues. DNA of the CDR3: TGCGCCAGCAGCAACCCAAGACGGGAGCCGGCGAACACTGAAGCTTTCTTT. Translated, it gives CASSNPRREPANTEAFF.

This clone was observed a handful of times. The chain employs TRBV5-1 and TRBJ1-2; TRBD1 agrees at 7 bases. The ends lost 2 bases at V and 5 bases at J; junction bases unmatched: 9. The CDR3 spans 15 residues. Germline CDR1 reads SGHRS; CDR2 reads YFSETQ. CDR3 amino acids: CASSFQGQADYGYTF. In nucleotides, the CDR3 is TGCGCCAGCAGCTTCCAAGGACAGGCCGATTATGGCTACACCTTC.

This chain links TRBV7-3 with TRBJ2-1, with TRBD2 matching over 9 bases. The germline gives CDR1 SGHTA, CDR2 FQGTGA. The CDR3 spans 15 residues. The V gene end was trimmed by 6 bases and the J gene end by 6 bases; junction bases not matched to a gene: 9. The CDR3 DNA follows: TGTGCCAGCAGTGCCGGGACTAGCCGACCCAATGAGCAGTTCTTC. As protein: CASSAGTSRPNEQFF.

The V and J genes are TRBV28 and TRBJ2-7; D uncertain. V lost 6 bases to trimming and J lost 2 bases, with 11 bases between them. Germline CDR1 MDHEN, CDR2 SYDVKM. The CDR3 covers 13 residues. CDR3 in amino acids: CASRRTAPYEQYF. DNA for the CDR3: TGTGCCAGCAGGAGAACGGCCCCCTACGAGCAGTACTTC.

Ten or more counts support this clone. The genes are TRBV2 and TRBJ2-7; D is undetermined. Trimming pared 5 bases from V and 5 bases from J, leaving 4 bases between. CDR1 is SNHLY, CDR2 FYNNEI, per germline. The CDR3 is made up of 10 amino acids. The CDR3 nucleotides are TGTGCCAGCAGTCTCCACGAGCAGTACTTC. Encoded protein: CASSLHEQYF.

This clone was recorded once. One junction end disagrees with the germline gene, perhaps due to a read error. The chain couples TRBV7-7 to TRBJ2-5, with 10 bases identical to TRBD1. The length of the CDR3 is 14 residues. The germline gives CDR1 SSHAT, CDR2 FNYEAQ (reference sequence). The CDR3, as DNA: TGTGCTAGCAGCTCGGGGACAGGGGTGGAGACCCAGTACTTC. Protein sequence: CASSSGTGVETQYF.

This clone came up once. The chain joins TRBV28 to TRBJ1-1, with a possible D match to TRBD1 (6 bases). In germline, CDR1 is MDHEN, CDR2 SYDVKM. Trimming left V 7 bases short and J 11 bases short, with 20 bases between. This CDR3 contains 13 residues. Written as DNA, the CDR3 is TGTGCCAGCACCTTCACCAGGGGCGGATGGGCTTTCTTT. It encodes CASTFTRGGWAFF.

V and J are TRBV30 and TRBJ1-6, with 8 bases fitting TRBD1. Germline CDR1 GTSNPN, CDR2 SVGIG (reference sequence). The J segment lost 9 bases and the V segment lost 3 bases, leaving 4 bases of the junction unmatched. The CDR3 runs to 13 residues. CDR3: CAWSQGASSPLHF. CDR3 DNA sequence: TGTGCCTGGAGCCAGGGGGCGAGTTCACCCCTCCACTTT.

V is TRBV10-1 and J is TRBJ1-1; D perhaps matches TRBD1 (5 bases). CDR1 is WNHNN and CDR2 is SYGVQD in the germline V gene (reference sequence). V lost 11 bases, J lost 0 bases, and 13 bases lay in between. This CDR3 has 13 residues. CDR3: CASRREMNTEAFF. CDR3 DNA sequence: TGCGCCTCTCGCAGGGAGATGAACACTGAAGCTTTCTTT.

J is TRBJ1-4 and V is TRBV6-1; D possibly corresponds to TRBD1 (5 bases). Germline assignment: CDR1 MNHNS and CDR2 SASEGT. V lost 5 bases, J lost 8 bases, and 18 bases lay in between. The CDR3 covers 15 residues. DNA for the CDR3: TGTGCCAGCAGTCCTATCGCGGGGGGGAGGGAAAAACTGTTTTTT. Its translation: CASSPIAGGREKLFF.

The chain joins TRBV6-1 to TRBJ2-3; 9 bases line up with TRBD2. Germline V gene data show CDR1 as MNHNS and CDR2 as SASEGT. CDR3 length: 13 residues. The ends lost 1 base at V and 12 bases at J; junction bases unmatched: 5. The CDR3: CASSEERGDTQYF. The CDR3 bases are TGTGCCAGCAGTGAAGAGCGGGGGGACACCCAGTATTTT.

Regarding this clone: The identical CDR3 is also encoded by other nucleotide sequences in the sample. The rearrangement uses TRBV5-1 and TRBJ2-1; 9 positions match TRBD1. Trimming took 4 bases from V and 0 from J; bases not matched to a gene: 2. The CDR3 consists of 15 residues. Germline V gene lookup returns CDR1 SGHRS and CDR2 YFSETQ. DNA for the CDR3: TGCGCCAGCAGCCGGGGACAGGGCTCCTACAATGAGCAGTTCTTC. Protein: CASSRGQGSYNEQFF.